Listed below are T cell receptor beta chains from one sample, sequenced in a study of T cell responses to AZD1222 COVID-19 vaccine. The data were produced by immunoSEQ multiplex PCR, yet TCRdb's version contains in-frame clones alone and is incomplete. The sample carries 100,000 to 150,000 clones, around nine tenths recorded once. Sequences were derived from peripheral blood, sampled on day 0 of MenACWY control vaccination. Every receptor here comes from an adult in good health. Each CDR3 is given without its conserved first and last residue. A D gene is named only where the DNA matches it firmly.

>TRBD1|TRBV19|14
ASSTRDRNSNQPQH
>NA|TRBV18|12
ASSPPSGYNEQF
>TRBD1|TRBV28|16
AIRKTGTGGTGTGELF
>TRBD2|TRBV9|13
ASSGVEAGGSRQY
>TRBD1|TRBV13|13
ASSLKDREVEKLF
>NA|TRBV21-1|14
ASSRKTGTSGNEQF
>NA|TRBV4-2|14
ASSQEMARGDEKLF
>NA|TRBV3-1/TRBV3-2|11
ASSRAGEVGYT
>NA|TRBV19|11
ASIKGKNTEAF
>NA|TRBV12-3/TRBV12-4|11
ASSQRVLGEQF
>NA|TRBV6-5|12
ASSYSSVIDEQY
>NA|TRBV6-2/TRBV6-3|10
ASSYPSGEQY
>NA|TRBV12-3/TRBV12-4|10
ASSPTAYGYT
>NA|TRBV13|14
ASSLRSGSSTDTQY
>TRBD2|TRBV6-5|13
ASTTRLAPYNEQF
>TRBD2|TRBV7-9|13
ASSWQREFGDTQY
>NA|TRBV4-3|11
ASSQIGEGGYT
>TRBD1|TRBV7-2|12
ASTGQGEYSPLH
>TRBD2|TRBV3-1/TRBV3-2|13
ASSQKSGRRDTQY
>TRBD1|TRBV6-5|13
ASSYRTGANEKLF
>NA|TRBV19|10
ASGTGSYEQY
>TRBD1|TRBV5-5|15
ASSSEGGTGAAGTQY
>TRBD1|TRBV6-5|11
ASSRGTGYGYT
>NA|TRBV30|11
AWKRSQSSEAF
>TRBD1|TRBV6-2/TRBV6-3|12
ASSWGTGGYGYT
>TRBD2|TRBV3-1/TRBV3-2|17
ASSQVGSGRGTSYNEQF
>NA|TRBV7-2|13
ASSYRGGVWTEAF
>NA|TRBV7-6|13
ASSLGPGGYSPLH
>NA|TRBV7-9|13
ASSPSQGQGGEQY
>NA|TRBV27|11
ASSLIGGTPLH
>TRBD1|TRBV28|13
ASNVLDRGPDTQY
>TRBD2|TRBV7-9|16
ASSSTRTGLAAFHEQY
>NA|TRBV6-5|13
ASSYDPQPPYEQY
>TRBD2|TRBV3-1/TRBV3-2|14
ASSQPTSGRFYEQY
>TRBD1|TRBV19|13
ASSILTGGFHEQY
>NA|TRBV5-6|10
ASRQNNSPLH
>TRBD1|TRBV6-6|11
ASEGGISYEQY
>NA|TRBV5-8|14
ASSPLRSSSTDTQY
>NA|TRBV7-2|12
ASSFAPLRDTQY